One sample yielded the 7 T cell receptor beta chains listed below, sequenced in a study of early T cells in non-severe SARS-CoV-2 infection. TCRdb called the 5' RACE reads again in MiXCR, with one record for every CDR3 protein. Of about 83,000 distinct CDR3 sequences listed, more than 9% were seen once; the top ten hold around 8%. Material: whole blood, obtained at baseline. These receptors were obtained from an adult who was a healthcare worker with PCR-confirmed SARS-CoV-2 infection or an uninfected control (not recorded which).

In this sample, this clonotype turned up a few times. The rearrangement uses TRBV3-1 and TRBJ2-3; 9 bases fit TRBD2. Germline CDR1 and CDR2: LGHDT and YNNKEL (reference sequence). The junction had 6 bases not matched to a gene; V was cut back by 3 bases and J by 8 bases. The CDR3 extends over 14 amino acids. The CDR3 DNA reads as TGTGCCAGCAGCCATGACCCAGCGGGGGGTACGCAGTATTTT. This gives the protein CASSHDPAGGTQYF.

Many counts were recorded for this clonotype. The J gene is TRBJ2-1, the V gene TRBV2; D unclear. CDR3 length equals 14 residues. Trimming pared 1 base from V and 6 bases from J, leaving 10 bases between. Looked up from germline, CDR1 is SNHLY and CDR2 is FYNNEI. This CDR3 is CASSEVLTSNEQFF. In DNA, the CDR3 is TGTGCCAGCAGTGAAGTACTAACAAGCAATGAGCAGTTCTTC.

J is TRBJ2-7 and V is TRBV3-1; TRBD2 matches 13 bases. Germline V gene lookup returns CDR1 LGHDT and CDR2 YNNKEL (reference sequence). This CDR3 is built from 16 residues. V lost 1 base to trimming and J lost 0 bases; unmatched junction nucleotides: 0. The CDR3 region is CASSQGTSGSSYEQYF. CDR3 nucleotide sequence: TGTGCCAGCAGCCAAGGGACTAGCGGGAGCTCCTACGAGCAGTACTTC.

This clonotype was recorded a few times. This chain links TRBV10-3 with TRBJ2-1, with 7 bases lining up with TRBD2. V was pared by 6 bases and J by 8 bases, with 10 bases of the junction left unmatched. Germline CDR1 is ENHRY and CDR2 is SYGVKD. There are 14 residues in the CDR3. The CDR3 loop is CAIRPGTNNYEQFF. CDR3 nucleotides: TGTGCCATCAGACCCGGGACTAATAACTATGAGCAGTTCTTC.

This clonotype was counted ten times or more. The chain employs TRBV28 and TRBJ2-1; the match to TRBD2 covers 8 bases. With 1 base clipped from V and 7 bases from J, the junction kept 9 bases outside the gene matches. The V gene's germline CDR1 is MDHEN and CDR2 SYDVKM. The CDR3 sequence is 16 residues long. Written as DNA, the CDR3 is TGTGCCAGCAGTTTATTGGGGGCGGGAGGTCAGAATGAGCAGTTCTTC. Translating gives CASSLLGAGGQNEQFF.

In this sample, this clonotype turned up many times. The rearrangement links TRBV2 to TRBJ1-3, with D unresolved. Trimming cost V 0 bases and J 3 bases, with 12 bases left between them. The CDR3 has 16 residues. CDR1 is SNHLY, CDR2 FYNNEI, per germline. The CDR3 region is CASSEARVGLGNTIYF. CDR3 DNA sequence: TGTGCCAGCAGTGAAGCGAGGGTAGGGCTTGGAAACACCATATATTTT.

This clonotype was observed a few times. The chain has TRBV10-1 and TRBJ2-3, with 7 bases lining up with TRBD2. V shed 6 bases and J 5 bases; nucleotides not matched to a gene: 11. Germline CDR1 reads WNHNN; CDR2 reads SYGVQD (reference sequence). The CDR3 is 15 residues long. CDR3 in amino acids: CASSGLSGTGDTQYF. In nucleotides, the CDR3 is TGCGCCAGCAGCGGATTGAGCGGGACCGGAGATACGCAGTATTTT.